This entry lists 19 T cell receptor beta chains sequenced from one sample in a study of blood T cell repertoires in COVID-19. Data came from immunoSEQ multiplex PCR; TCRdb stores just in-frame clones and leaves some out. The repertoire holds about 150,000 clones, with about four fifths as singletons. Input material: PBMCs or T cells enriched from blood (not recorded which). Receptor source: a woman aged 50 to 60 with acute COVID-19.

This clone was observed once. The chain employs TRBV18 and TRBJ1-5, with D tentatively TRBD1 (6 bases). This CDR3 has 13 amino acids. CDR1 and CDR2 (germline): KGHSH, LQKENI. Trimming took off 2 bases at V and 5 bases at J, with 7 bases between the two ends. In DNA, the CDR3 is TGTGCCAGCTCACCAAAGGGGGATCAGCCCCAGCATTTT. Encoded protein: CASSPKGDQPQHF.

The rearrangement uses TRBV19 and TRBJ1-5; TRBD1 matches 7 bases. Germline V CDR1 and CDR2: LNHDA, SQIVND (reference sequence). The J segment lost 0 bases and the V segment lost 6 bases, leaving 11 bases of the junction unmatched. The CDR3 extends over 17 amino acids. CDR3 amino acids: CASRAGGRGNSNQPQHF. The CDR3 nucleotides read TGTGCCAGTAGAGCAGGGGGAAGAGGAAATAGCAATCAGCCCCAGCATTTT.

The chain has TRBV2 and TRBJ1-2; D gene unclear. V was cut by 4 bases and J by 7 bases, with 10 bases left in between. This CDR3 has 12 amino acids. The germline CDR1 and CDR2 sequences are SNHLY and FYNNEI. As DNA, the CDR3 is TGTGCCAGCAGTGGTCCCTTTATTGGCTACACCTTC. This encodes CASSGPFIGYTF.

The chain couples TRBV10-3 to TRBJ1-1; weak D call: TRBD1 (5 bases). Trimming cost V 2 bases and J 4 bases, with 11 bases left between them. The CDR3 is 14 residues long. Germline V gene data show CDR1 as ENHRY and CDR2 as SYGVKD. CDR3 sequence: CAISETQAGTEAFF. The CDR3 DNA follows: TGTGCCATCAGTGAGACACAGGCCGGCACTGAAGCTTTCTTT.

The gene calls are TRBV6-4 and TRBJ1-6; weak D call: TRBD1 (5 bases). The CDR3 consists of 14 residues. Germline V gives CDR1 MRHNA, CDR2 SNTAGT. The ends were cut back, 4 bases at V and 8 bases at J, with 12 bases in the middle. The CDR3 sequence: CASSGSAGDSPLHF. As DNA, the CDR3 is TGTGCCAGCAGTGGGTCCGCGGGGGATTCACCCCTCCACTTT.

The chain links TRBV4-3 to TRBJ1-3; possibly TRBD1 for D (5 bases). From germline, CDR1 is LGHNA and CDR2 YSLEER. Deletions cut 3 bases from V and 8 bases from J, with 11 bases between. This CDR3 spans 13 amino acids. For the CDR3, the DNA is TGCGCCAGCAGCCAGGACAAGTACTACACCATATATTTT. Its protein product is CASSQDKYYTIYF.

This chain connects TRBV7-2 to TRBJ2-5, with 11 bases identical to TRBD2. Trimming took 3 bases from V and 4 from J; bases not matched to a gene: 4. The length of the CDR3 is 15 residues. The germline gives CDR1 SGHTA, CDR2 FQGNSA. Written as DNA, the CDR3 is TGTGCCAGCAGCTTGTCAGGACTAGCGGGAGAGACCCAGTACTTC. Protein sequence: CASSLSGLAGETQYF.

This clone was picked up one time. The CDR3 sequence: CASSSARGETQYF. CDR3 sequence (DNA): TGTGCCAGCAGCTCGGCCCGAGGGGAGACCCAGTACTTC. V and J are TRBV5-5 and TRBJ2-5; perhaps TRBD2 as D (5 bases). The CDR3 spans 13 residues. From germline, CDR1 is SGHKS and CDR2 YYEKEE (reference sequence). V was clipped by 3 bases and J by 5 bases, with 11 bases between them.

V is TRBV6-1 and J is TRBJ2-2, with 7 bases fitting TRBD1. Germline CDR1 and CDR2: MNHNS and SASEGT. CDR3 length equals 15 residues. V gave up 2 bases and J gave up 0 bases; unmatched junction bases: 0. This chain's CDR3 is CASSEQGANTGELFF. The CDR3 nucleotides are TGTGCCAGCAGTGAACAGGGGGCGAACACCGGGGAGCTGTTTTTT.

V usage is TRBV15 and J usage is TRBJ1-2; D uncertain. The germline gives CDR1 LNHNV, CDR2 YYDKDF (reference sequence). The CDR3 totals 12 residues. V shed 6 bases and J shed 3 bases, with 8 bases lying between them. In DNA form, the CDR3 reads TGTGCCACCAGTAACGGGGACTATGGCTACACCTTC. Its protein is CATSNGDYGYTF.

Concerning this clone: One end of the junction fails to match germline, which may point to a read error. The genes are TRBV19 and TRBJ1-2; TRBD1 agrees at 8 bases. The CDR3 length is 17 residues. Germline V gene lookup returns CDR1 LNHDA and CDR2 SQIVND (reference sequence). The CDR3 bases are TGTGCCAGTAGTCTTGGACAGGGTCGGATGGCCACACCCGCCTCACTCTTC. It specifies CASSLGQGRMATPASLF. The whole variable domain, filled in from reference TRBV19 and TRBJ1-2, reads DGGITQSPKYLFRKEGQNVTLSCEQNLNHDAMYWYRQDPGQGLRLIYYSQIVNDFQKGDIAEGYSVSREKKESFPLTVTSAQKNPTAFYLCASSLGQGRMATPASLFGSGTRLTVV.

This clone was seen once. This chain links TRBV12-3 or TRBV12-4 with TRBJ1-1; D gene unclear. This CDR3 is 12 amino acids long. V was clipped by 3 bases and J by 6 bases, with 8 bases between them. CDR3: CASSFSRPEAFF. As DNA, the CDR3 is TGTGCCAGCAGTTTCTCGCGGCCTGAAGCTTTCTTT.

The gene calls are TRBV14 and TRBJ1-2; D might be TRBD1 (5 bases). Germline V gives CDR1 SGHDN, CDR2 FVKESK. The CDR3 is 13 amino acids. Trimming pared 1 base from V and 4 bases from J, leaving 7 bases between. The CDR3 coding sequence is TGTGCCAGCAGCCAAGTCGACAGCTATGGCTACACCTTC. Protein product: CASSQVDSYGYTF.

The rearrangement links TRBV29-1 to TRBJ2-1, with TRBD2 matching over 12 bases. The CDR3 contains 19 residues. Germline trimming cut 4 bases from V and 2 bases from J; bases unmatched to any gene: 15. Looked up from germline, CDR1 is SQVTM and CDR2 is ANQGSEA. The CDR3 loop is CSVGFLGLAGPKAYNEQFF. The CDR3 DNA sequence: TGCAGCGTTGGGTTCCTTGGACTAGCGGGACCGAAAGCCTACAATGAGCAGTTCTTC.

V usage is TRBV27 and J usage is TRBJ2-5, with TRBD2 matching over 7 bases. Trimming cost V 6 bases and J 2 bases; bases outside gene matches: 21. CDR3 size: 19 residues. Germline CDR1 MNHEY, CDR2 SMNVEV (reference sequence). The CDR3 DNA reads TGTGCCAGCAGACCCCCTCCGCCGGGAGGCGGAACCGATCAAGAGACCCAGTACTTC. This gives the protein CASRPPPPGGGTDQETQYF.

The chain carries TRBV28 and TRBJ1-1; D gene unclear. Germline CDR1 MDHEN, CDR2 SYDVKM. The CDR3 is 14 residues long. Trimming shortened V by 2 bases and J by 5 bases, and 12 bases separated the two germline ends. This chain's CDR3 is CASSLARSGTEAFF. Here the CDR3 DNA reads TGTGCCAGCAGTTTAGCAAGGAGTGGTACTGAAGCTTTCTTT.

The chain uses TRBV7-2 and TRBJ1-1; unclear D gene. CDR3 length equals 12 residues. Trimming stripped 4 bases from V and 10 bases from J, with 13 bases between. Looked up from germline, CDR1 is SGHTA and CDR2 is FQGNSA. The CDR3 loop is CASSSGLEVAFF. The CDR3 DNA reads as TGTGCCAGCAGCTCCGGGTTGGAGGTAGCTTTCTTT.

This chain uses TRBV11-3 with TRBJ2-1; no firm D call. The germline CDR1 and CDR2 sequences are SGHNT and YENEEA. This CDR3 comprises 15 residues. V lost 1 base and J 0 bases, leaving 7 bases between the germline ends. This chain's CDR3 is CASSLATSSYNEQFF. In nucleotides, the CDR3 is TGTGCCAGCAGCTTAGCGACAAGCTCCTACAATGAGCAGTTCTTC. Using reference TRBV11-3 and TRBJ2-1 for the parts outside the CDR3, the full variable domain is EAGVVQSPRYKIIEKKQPVAFWCNPISGHNTLYWYLQNLGQGPELLIRYENEEAVDDSQLPKDRFSAERLKGVDSTLKIQPAELGDSAVYLCASSLATSSYNEQFFGPGTRLTVL.

Only one count was recorded for this clone. The J gene is TRBJ1-1, the V gene TRBV29-1; D remains ambiguous. Between the trimmed V and J ends, which lost 5 bases and 7 bases, there was a span of 11 bases. The germline CDR1 and CDR2 sequences are SQVTM and ANQGSEA. The CDR3 is made up of 11 amino acids. The CDR3, as DNA: TGCAGCGTTTTGACATCGTTTGAAGCTTTCTTT. Protein product: CSVLTSFEAFF. The whole variable domain, filled in from reference TRBV29-1 and TRBJ1-1, reads SAVISQKPSRDICQRGTSLTIQCQVDSQVTMMFWYRQQPGQSLTLIATANQGSEATYESGFVIDKFPISRPNLTFSTLTVSNMSPEDSSIYLCSVLTSFEAFFGQGTRLTVV.